Presented here are 9 T cell receptor beta chains from one specimen sequenced in a study of post-analysis software for immune sequencing data. Unique molecular identifiers featured in each of the TCR beta cDNA libraries. TCRdb re-called the PCR reads with MiXCR, one entry per CDR3 protein. The sample records around 710,000 distinct CDR3 sequences, just over 45% being singletons. Overall study results and limits: TRBV segments more frequent in patients than in controls numbered about five and included TRBV5-6, TRBV5-1 and TRBV20-1.

Their antigen targets remain unknown. Sequenced input: blood. These receptors came from a girl aged 5-17 years with multiple sclerosis.

Written as DNA, the CDR3 is TGCAGCGCGGACCCTAAAGTCACAGATACGCAGTATTTT. Translating gives CSADPKVTDTQYF. This chain joins TRBV29-1 and TRBJ2-3; D is unresolved. CDR3 length equals 13 residues. Trimming removed 7 bases from V and 2 bases from J, with 13 bases in between. Germline values: CDR1 SQVTM, CDR2 ANQGSEA.

This rearrangement joins TRBV20-1 to TRBJ2-1, with 9 bases matching TRBD2. Losses at the gene ends were 0 bases for V and 7 bases for J; bases not matched to a gene: 4. This CDR3 contains 14 residues. CDR1 is DFQATT, CDR2 SNEGSKA, per germline (reference sequence). The CDR3 sequence is CSARETSGLNEQFF. The CDR3 bases are TGCAGTGCTAGAGAAACTAGCGGGTTGAATGAGCAGTTCTTC.

This chain joins TRBV5-1 and TRBJ2-5; either TRBD1 or TRBD2 may fit D (5 bases each). Germline values: CDR1 SGHRS, CDR2 YFSETQ. The CDR3 totals 13 residues. Trimming took off 4 bases at V and 5 bases at J, with 12 bases between the two ends. CDR3 residues: CASSEGKTETQYF. The CDR3 DNA is TGCGCCAGCAGCGAGGGGAAAACGGAGACCCAGTACTTC.

This clonotype was counted between two and nine times. V usage is TRBV4-2 and J usage is TRBJ2-5, with TRBD2 matching over 12 bases. The CDR3 runs 18 residues. Germline V lookup: CDR1 LGHNA, CDR2 YNFKEQ. With V trimmed by 0 bases and J by 11 bases, 16 bases remained unmatched. CDR3 coding DNA: TGTGCCAGCAGCCAAGATGACCCCCGACTAGCGGGAGAGGATGAGCAGTACTTC. This encodes CASSQDDPRLAGEDEQYF.

In the case of this clonotype: Mismatch with germline at one junction end may stem from a read error. The rearrangement links TRBV20-1 to TRBJ1-2, with D hard to call. The V gene's germline CDR1 is DFQATT and CDR2 SNEGSKA (reference sequence). This CDR3 is built from 14 residues. As DNA, the CDR3 is TGCAGTGCTCGCCGAACCCTGGAAAACTATGGCTGCACCTTC. Its translation: CSARRTLENYGCTF.

This clonotype was counted between two and nine times. The chain recombines TRBV12-3 or TRBV12-4 with TRBJ2-1; D ambiguous. V was trimmed by 7 bases and J by 9 bases, leaving 13 bases between them. The CDR3 extends over 12 amino acids. CDR3 loop: CASTPERSEQFF. Here the CDR3 DNA reads TGTGCCAGCACCCCTGAAAGGAGTGAGCAGTTCTTC.

The rearrangement uses TRBV3-1 and TRBJ2-3, with 8 bases fitting TRBD1. After removal of 6 bases from V and 3 bases from J, the junction contained 2 bases not matched to a gene. This CDR3 has 13 residues. CDR1 is LGHDT and CDR2 is YNNKEL in the germline V gene (reference sequence). The DNA of the CDR3 is TGTGCCAGCAGTCGGACAGGGACAGATACGCAGTATTTT. It translates to CASSRTGTDTQYF.

The chain combines TRBV12-3 or TRBV12-4 with TRBJ2-5; 9 positions agree with TRBD1. The CDR3 consists of 14 residues. Germline trimming cut 5 bases from V and 11 bases from J; bases unmatched to any gene: 12. The CDR3 DNA sequence: TGTGCCAGCAGTCCCGGGACAGGGAGGGGGGAGCAGTACTTC. The encoded protein is CASSPGTGRGEQYF.

The CDR3 protein is CASLITGTSGTYEQYF. The CDR3 DNA reads TGTGCCAGCCTAATCACCGGGACTAGCGGAACCTACGAGCAGTACTTC. The V gene is TRBV11-2, the J gene TRBJ2-7; 11 bases are shared with TRBD2. The trim removed 8 bases at V and 2 bases at J, leaving 11 bases unmatched. CDR3 size: 16 residues. Germline values: CDR1 SGHAT, CDR2 FQNNGV.